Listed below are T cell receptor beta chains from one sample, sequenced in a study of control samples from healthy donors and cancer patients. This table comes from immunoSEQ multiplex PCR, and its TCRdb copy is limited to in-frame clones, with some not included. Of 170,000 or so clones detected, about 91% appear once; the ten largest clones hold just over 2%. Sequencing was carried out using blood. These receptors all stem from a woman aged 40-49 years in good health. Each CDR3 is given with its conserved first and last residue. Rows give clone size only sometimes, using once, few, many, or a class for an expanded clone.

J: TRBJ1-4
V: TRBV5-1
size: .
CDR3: CASSFTRTGLNEKLFF

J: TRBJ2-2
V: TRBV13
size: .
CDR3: CASSFEGNTGELFF

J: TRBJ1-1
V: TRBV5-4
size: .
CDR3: CASSPSTRGVAEAFF

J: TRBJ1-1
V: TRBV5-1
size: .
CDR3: CASSLGAVNILNTEAFF

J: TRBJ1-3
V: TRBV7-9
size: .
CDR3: CASSQNTIYF

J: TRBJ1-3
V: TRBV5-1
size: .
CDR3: CASRVNSGNTIYF

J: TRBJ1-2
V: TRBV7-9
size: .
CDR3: CASSRTDQYTF

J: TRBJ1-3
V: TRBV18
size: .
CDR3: CASSADGGPGNTIYF

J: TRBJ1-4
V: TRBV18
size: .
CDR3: CASSPQGTDEKLFF

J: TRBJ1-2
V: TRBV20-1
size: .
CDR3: CSASRGELGYTF

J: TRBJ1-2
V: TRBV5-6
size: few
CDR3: CASSWGKGNRVASGYTF

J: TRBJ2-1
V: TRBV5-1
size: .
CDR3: CASSLSWSSYNEQFF

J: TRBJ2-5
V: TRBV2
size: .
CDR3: CASSPHGETQYF

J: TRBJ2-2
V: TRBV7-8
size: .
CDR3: CASSPQRGEAGELFF

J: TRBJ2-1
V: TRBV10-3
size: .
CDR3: CTISENGGQNNEQFF

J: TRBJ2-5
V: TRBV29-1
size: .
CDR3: CSVRDGGGETQYF

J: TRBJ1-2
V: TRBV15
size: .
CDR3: CATRDGQGAVYGYTF

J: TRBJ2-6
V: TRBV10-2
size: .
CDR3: CASSGTAGANVLTF

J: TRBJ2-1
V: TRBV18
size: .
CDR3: CASSGVSGGAGNEQFF

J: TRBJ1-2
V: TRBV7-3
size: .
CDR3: CASSRVKGNSGYGYTF

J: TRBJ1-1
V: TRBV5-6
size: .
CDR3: CASSLQGTGIQPEAFF

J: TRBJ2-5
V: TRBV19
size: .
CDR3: CARPPVQGQETQYF

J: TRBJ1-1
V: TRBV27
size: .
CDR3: CASSEGTEAFF

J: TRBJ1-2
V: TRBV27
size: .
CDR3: CASSSSWGNYGYTF

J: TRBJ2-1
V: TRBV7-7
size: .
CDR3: CASSLGQHNEQFF

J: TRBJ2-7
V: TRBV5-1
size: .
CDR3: CASSRRDSYEQYF

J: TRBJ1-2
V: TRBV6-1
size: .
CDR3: CASSEALTGFPYGYTF

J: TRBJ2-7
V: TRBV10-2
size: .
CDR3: CASSESMTAYEQYF

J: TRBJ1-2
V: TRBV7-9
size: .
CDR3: CASSFGSGLNYGYTF

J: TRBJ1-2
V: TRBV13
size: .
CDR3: CASSSNPGDYGYTF

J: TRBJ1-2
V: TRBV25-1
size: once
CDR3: CASSESSDGYTF

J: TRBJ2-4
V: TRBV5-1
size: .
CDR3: CASSPEGLAGGFLAKNIQYF

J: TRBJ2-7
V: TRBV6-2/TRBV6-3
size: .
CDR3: CASSRTGYEQYF

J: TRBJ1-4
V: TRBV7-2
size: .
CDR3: CASSLPGQGYEKLFF

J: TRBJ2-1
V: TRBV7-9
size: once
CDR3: CASSLVVEQFF

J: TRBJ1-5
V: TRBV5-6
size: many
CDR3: CASSRWGGNQPQHF

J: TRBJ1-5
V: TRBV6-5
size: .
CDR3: CAITGGAGQPQHF

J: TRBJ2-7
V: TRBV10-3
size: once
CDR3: CAISDGGPYEQYF